This T cell receptor (beta chain) was observed in a study of T cells in Graves' hyperthyroidism and ophthalmopathy. The source material, RNA transcripts, was used to amplify TCR beta CDR3 regions. The study used the HTBI primer set for a first-round RT-PCR of the TCR CDR3. Via MiXCR, TCRdb re-called the multiplex PCR reads, giving one row per CDR3 protein. The data contain nearly 600,000 distinct CDR3 sequences, roughly 13% of them seen just once; the ten biggest clones take up 5% to 7%. The CDR3 loop spans 16 amino acids. Trimming at V came to 10 bases and at J to 0 bases, leaving 14 bases not matched to a gene. Germline V gives CDR1 MNHEY, CDR2 SVGEGT.

The receptor was derived from a woman in her thirties with Graves' hyperthyroidism that later progressed to Graves' ophthalmopathy. Sequencing input: blood. This chain joins TRBV6-2 or TRBV6-3 and TRBJ1-1; the match to TRBD1 covers 7 bases. Here the CDR3 DNA reads TGTGCCATCGGGGACAGCTCGCTTTACATGAACACTGAAGCTTTCTTT. It encodes CAIGDSSLYMNTEAFF.